This T cell receptor (beta chain) was profiled in a study of cytomegalovirus exposure and HLA in healthy donors. The PCR contained 60 Vbeta and 13 Jbeta primers. Data came from immunoSEQ multiplex PCR; TCRdb stores just in-frame clones and leaves some out. The table has 81,000 or so clones, 77% seen once. This TCR was recovered from a middle-aged man in good health and CMV-seropositive. The sequenced material came from PBMCs.

The CDR3 sequence is CASSLVSPFLRPVADTQYF. The CDR3 DNA follows: TGTGCCAGCAGCTTAGTATCCCCATTTTTGAGGCCAGTCGCAGATACGCAGTATTTT. The chain recombines TRBV7-2 with TRBJ2-3; D is undetermined. The CDR3 runs to 19 residues. The germline V gene has CDR1 SGHTA and CDR2 FQGNSA. Trimming shortened V by 1 base and J by 4 bases, and 24 bases separated the two germline ends.